Listed here are 5 T cell receptor beta chains from one sample, sequenced in a study of blood T cell repertoires in COVID-19. The method was immunoSEQ multiplex PCR; TCRdb's version includes in-frame clones alone and lacks a portion of them. Of some 250,000 clones listed, around 85% were seen once; the top ten hold approximately 7.9%. Sequencing was done on a sample of peripheral blood. These receptors all stem from a woman aged 80 or older with acute or convalescent COVID-19.

V usage is TRBV5-1 and J usage is TRBJ1-5; 9 nucleotides agree with TRBD1. This CDR3 spans 18 amino acids. V was pared by 3 bases and J by 5 bases, with 15 bases of the junction left unmatched. Germline values: CDR1 SGHRS, CDR2 YFSETQ. CDR3 protein: CASSSRTGDPSADQPQHF. In DNA, the CDR3 is TGCGCCAGCAGCTCCCGGACAGGGGACCCCTCGGCGGATCAGCCCCAGCATTTT. Variable domain in full (rest from reference TRBV5-1 and TRBJ1-5): KAGVTQTPRYLIKTRGQQVTLSCSPISGHRSVSWYQQTPGQGLQFLFEYFSETQRNKGNFPGRFSGRQFSNSRSEMNVSTLELGDSALYLCASSSRTGDPSADQPQHFGDGTRLSIL.

V usage is TRBV3-1 (or the pseudogene TRBV3-2) and J usage is TRBJ1-1, with D maybe TRBD1 (6 bases). CDR3 length equals 15 residues. V lost 1 base to trimming and J lost 6 bases, with 15 bases between them. Germline CDR1 and CDR2: LGHDT and YNNKEL (reference sequence). The CDR3 protein is CASSQGFGGRAEAFF. The CDR3 region has the DNA TGTGCCAGCAGCCAAGGGTTCGGGGGGCGCGCTGAAGCTTTCTTT.

This clone has at least ten counts. This rearrangement joins TRBV15 to TRBJ2-3, with a tentative D call TRBD2 (5 bases). Germline V gives CDR1 LNHNV, CDR2 YYDKDF (reference sequence). Trimming removed 3 bases from V and 0 bases from J, with 10 bases in between. The CDR3 extends over 15 amino acids. Here the CDR3 reads CATSRELGSTDTQYF. The CDR3 DNA is TGTGCCACCAGCAGGGAACTAGGCAGCACAGATACGCAGTATTTT.

The chain links TRBV27 to TRBJ1-2, with D perhaps matching TRBD1 (5 bases). In germline, CDR1 is MNHEY, CDR2 SMNVEV (reference sequence). Trimming left V 6 bases short and J 7 bases short, with 15 bases between. The CDR3 totals 13 residues. This CDR3 reads CASRNQGWGGYTF. In DNA form, the CDR3 reads TGTGCCAGCAGGAACCAGGGTTGGGGTGGCTACACCTTC.

This clone showed up just once. The chain employs TRBV11-2 and TRBJ2-7; D perhaps matches TRBD2 (5 bases). CDR1 SGHAT and CDR2 FQNNGV come from the germline V gene. V lost 5 bases, J lost 2 bases, and 28 bases lay in between. This CDR3 spans 19 amino acids. CDR3 loop: CASSLWEGGYEAWTYEQYF. CDR3 in DNA: TGTGCCAGCAGCCTCTGGGAAGGCGGGTACGAAGCTTGGACCTACGAGCAGTACTTC.